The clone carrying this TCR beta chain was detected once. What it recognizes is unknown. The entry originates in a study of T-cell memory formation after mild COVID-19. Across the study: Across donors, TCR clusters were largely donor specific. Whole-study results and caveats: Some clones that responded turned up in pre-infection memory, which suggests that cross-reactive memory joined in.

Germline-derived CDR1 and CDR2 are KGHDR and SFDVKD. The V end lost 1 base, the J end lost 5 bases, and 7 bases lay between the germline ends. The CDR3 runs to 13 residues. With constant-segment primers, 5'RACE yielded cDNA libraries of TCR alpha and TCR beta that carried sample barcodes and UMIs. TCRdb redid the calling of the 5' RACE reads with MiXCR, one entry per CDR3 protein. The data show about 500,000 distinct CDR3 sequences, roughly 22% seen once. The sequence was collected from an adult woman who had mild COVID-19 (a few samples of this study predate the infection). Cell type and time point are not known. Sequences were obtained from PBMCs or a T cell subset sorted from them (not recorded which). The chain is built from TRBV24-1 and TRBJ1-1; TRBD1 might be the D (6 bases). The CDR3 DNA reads TGTGCCACCAGTGATTTTCAGGGGACTGAAGCTTTCTTT. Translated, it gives CATSDFQGTEAFF.